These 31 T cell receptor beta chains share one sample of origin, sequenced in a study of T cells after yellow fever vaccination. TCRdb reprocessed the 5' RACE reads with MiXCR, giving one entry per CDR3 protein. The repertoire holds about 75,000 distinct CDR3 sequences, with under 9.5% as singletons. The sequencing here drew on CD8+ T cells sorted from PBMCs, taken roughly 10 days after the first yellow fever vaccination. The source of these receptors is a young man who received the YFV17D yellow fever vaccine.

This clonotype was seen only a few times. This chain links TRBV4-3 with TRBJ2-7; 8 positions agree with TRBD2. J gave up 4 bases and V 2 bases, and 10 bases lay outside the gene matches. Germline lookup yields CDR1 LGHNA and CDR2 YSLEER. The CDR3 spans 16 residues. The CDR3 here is CASSQIAGGRAYEQYF. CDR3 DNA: TGCGCCAGCAGCCAAATCGCGGGGGGCCGTGCTTACGAGCAGTACTTC.

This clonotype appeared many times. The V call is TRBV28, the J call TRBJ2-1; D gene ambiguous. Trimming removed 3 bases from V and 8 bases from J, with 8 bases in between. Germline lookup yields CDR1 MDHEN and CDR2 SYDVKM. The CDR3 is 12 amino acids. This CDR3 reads CASSFMSYEQFF. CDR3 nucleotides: TGTGCCAGCAGTTTCATGAGCTATGAGCAGTTCTTC.

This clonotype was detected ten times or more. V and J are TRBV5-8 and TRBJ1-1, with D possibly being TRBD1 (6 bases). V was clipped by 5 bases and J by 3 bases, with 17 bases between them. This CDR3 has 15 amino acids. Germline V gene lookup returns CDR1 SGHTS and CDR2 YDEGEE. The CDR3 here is CASSEPGTRDTEAFF. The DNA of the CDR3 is TGTGCCAGCAGTGAACCCGGGACAAGGGACACTGAAGCTTTCTTT. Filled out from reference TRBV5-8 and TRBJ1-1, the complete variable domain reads EAGVTQSPTHLIKTRGQQATLRCSPISGHTSVYWYQQALGLGLQFLLWYDEGEERNRGNFPPRFSGRQFPNYSSELNVNALELEDSALYLCASSEPGTRDTEAFFGQGTRLTVV.

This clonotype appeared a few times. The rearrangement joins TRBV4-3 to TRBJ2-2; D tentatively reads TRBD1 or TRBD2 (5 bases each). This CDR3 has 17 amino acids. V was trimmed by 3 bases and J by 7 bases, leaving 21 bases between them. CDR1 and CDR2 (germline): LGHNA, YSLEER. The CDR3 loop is CASSQDPVGGMSGELFF. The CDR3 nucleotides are TGCGCCAGCAGCCAGGACCCGGTTGGGGGTATGAGCGGGGAGCTGTTTTTT.

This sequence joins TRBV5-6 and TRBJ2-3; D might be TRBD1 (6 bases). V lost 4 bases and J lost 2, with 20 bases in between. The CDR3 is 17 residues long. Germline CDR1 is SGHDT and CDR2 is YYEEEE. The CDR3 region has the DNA TGTGCCAGCAGCCCCTCAGGAGGACAGCTGAACACAGATACGCAGTATTTT. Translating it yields CASSPSGGQLNTDTQYF.

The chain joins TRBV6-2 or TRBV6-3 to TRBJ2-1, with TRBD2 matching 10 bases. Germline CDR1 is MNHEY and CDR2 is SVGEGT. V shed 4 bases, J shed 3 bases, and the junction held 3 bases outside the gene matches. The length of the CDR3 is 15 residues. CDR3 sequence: CASSSASGGYNEQFF. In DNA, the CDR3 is TGTGCCAGCAGTTCTGCTAGCGGGGGCTACAATGAGCAGTTCTTC.

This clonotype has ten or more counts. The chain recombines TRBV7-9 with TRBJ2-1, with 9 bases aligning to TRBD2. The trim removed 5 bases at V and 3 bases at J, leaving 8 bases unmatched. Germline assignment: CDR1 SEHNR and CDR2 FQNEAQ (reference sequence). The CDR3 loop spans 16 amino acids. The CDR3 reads CASSAPLAGDYNEQFF. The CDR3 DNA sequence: TGTGCCAGCAGCGCGCCGTTAGCGGGGGACTACAATGAGCAGTTCTTC.

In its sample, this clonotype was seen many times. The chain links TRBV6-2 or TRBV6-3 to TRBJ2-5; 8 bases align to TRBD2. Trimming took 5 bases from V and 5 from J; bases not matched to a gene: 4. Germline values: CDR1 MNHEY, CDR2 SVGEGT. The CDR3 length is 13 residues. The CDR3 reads CASSTSSGETQYF. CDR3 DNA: TGTGCCAGCAGTACATCTAGCGGGGAGACCCAGTACTTC.

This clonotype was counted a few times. Here the CDR3 reads CASSLHDYGYTF. The CDR3 region has the DNA TGTGCCAGCAGTTTACACGACTATGGCTACACCTTC. The chain links TRBV12-3 or TRBV12-4 to TRBJ1-2, with D unresolved. The CDR3 spans 12 residues. V was trimmed by 2 bases and J by 3 bases, leaving 4 bases between them.

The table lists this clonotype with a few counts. CDR3 loop: CASSVAGGGPSLGTDTQYF. DNA of the CDR3: TGTGCCAGCAGCGTTGCGGGCGGGGGGCCCTCCTTAGGCACAGATACGCAGTATTTT. This chain uses TRBV5-6 with TRBJ2-3; 8 bases match TRBD2. This CDR3 is built from 19 residues. Looked up from germline, CDR1 is SGHDT and CDR2 is YYEEEE. The V segment lost 4 bases and the J segment 1 base; nucleotides outside the gene matches: 17.

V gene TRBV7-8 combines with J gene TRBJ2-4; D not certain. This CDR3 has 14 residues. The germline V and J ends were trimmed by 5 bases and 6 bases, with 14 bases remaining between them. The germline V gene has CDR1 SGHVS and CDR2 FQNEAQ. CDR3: CASSGRDSLNIQYF. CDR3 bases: TGTGCCAGCAGCGGACGCGATTCTCTAAACATTCAGTACTTC.

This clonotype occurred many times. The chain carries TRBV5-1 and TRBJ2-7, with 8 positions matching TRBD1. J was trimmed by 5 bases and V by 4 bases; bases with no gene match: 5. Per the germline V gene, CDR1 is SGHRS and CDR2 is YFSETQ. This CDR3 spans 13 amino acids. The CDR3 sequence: CASSHQGADEQYF. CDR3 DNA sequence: TGCGCCAGCAGCCATCAGGGGGCCGACGAGCAGTACTTC.

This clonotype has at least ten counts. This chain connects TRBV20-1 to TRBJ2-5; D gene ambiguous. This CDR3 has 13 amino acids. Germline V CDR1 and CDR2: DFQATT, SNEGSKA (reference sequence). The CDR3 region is CRSKPRYQETQYF. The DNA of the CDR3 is TGCAGGTCGAAGCCAAGGTACCAAGAGACCCAGTACTTC.

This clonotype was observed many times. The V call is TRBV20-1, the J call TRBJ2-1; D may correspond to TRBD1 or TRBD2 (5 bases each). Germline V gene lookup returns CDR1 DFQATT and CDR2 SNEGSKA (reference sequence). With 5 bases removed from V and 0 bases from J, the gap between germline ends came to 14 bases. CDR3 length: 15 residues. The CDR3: CSAGAEGSSYNEQFF. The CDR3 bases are TGCAGTGCTGGGGCGGAAGGGAGCTCCTACAATGAGCAGTTCTTC.

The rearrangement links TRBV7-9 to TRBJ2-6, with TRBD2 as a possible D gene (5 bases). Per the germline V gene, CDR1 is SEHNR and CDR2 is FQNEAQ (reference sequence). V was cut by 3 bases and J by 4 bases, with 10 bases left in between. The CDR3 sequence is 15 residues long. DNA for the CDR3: TGTGCCAGCAGCTTCCTAGCTCTCGGGGCCAACGTCCTGACTTTC. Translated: CASSFLALGANVLTF.

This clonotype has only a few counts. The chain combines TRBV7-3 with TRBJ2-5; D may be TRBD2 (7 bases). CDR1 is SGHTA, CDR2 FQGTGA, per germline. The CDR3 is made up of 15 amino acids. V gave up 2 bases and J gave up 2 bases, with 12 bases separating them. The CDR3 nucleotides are TGTGCCAGCAGCTTAGCGGGGGCTAAACAAGAGACCCAGTACTTC. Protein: CASSLAGAKQETQYF. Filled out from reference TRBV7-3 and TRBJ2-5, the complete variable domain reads GAGVSQTPSNKVTEKGKYVELRCDPISGHTALYWYRQSLGQGPEFLIYFQGTGAADDSGLPNDRFFAVRPEGSVSTLKIQRTERGDSAVYLCASSLAGAKQETQYFGPGTRLLVL.

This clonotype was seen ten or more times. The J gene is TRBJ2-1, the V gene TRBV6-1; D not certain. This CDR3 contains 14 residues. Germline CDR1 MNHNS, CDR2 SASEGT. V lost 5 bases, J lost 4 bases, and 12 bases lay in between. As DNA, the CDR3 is TGTGCCAGCAGTATCTCCGACGGATACAATGAGCAGTTCTTC. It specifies CASSISDGYNEQFF.

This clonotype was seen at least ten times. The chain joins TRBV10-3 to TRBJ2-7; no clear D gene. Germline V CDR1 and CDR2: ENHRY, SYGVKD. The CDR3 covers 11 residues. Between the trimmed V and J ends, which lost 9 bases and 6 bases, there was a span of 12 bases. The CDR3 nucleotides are TGTGCCATTCGTTTAAGACCCGAGCAGTACTTC. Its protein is CAIRLRPEQYF.

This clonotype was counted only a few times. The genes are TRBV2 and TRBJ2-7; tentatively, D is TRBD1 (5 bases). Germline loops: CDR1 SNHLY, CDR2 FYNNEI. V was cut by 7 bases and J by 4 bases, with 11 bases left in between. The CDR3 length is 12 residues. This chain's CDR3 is CASNGQGYEQYV. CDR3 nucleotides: TGTGCCAGCAACGGCCAGGGATACGAGCAGTACGTC.

CDR3 sequence reads: CASSPWAGTGGEGEQFF. In DNA form, the CDR3 reads TGTGCCAGCAGCCCGTGGGCCGGGACAGGGGGCGAAGGTGAGCAGTTCTTC. The chain couples TRBV3-1 to TRBJ2-1; 12 positions match TRBD1. Per germline, CDR1 LGHDT and CDR2 YNNKEL (reference sequence). The CDR3 is 17 residues long. J lost 9 bases, V lost 4 bases, and 13 bases had no gene match.

CDR3 region: CASSLARDSHTGELFF. As DNA, the CDR3 is TGTGCCAGCAGCTTAGCGCGCGACAGTCACACCGGGGAGCTGTTTTTT. The J gene is TRBJ2-2, the V gene TRBV7-9; possible D gene TRBD1, 5 bases. V lost 0 bases and J 3 bases, leaving 11 bases between the germline ends. Looked up from germline, CDR1 is SEHNR and CDR2 is FQNEAQ (reference sequence). This CDR3 region has 16 residues.

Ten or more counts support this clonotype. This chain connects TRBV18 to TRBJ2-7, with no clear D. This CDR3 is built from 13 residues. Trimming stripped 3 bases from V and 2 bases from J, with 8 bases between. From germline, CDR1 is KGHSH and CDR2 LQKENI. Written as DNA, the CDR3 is TGTGCCAGCTCACCGGGCAGAGCCTACGAGCAGTACTTC. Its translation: CASSPGRAYEQYF.

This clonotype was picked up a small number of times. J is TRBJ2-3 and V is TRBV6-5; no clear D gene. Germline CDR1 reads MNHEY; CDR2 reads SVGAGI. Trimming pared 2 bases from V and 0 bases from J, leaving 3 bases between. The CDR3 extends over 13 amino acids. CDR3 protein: CASSYGSTDTQYF. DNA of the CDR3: TGTGCCAGCAGTTACGGGAGCACAGATACGCAGTATTTT.

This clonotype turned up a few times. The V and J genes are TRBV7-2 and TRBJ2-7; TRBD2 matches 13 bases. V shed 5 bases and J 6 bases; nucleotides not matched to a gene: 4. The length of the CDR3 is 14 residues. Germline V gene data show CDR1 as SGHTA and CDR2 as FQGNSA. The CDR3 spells CASSPGLAGPEQYV. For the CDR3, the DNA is TGTGCCAGCAGCCCGGGACTAGCGGGGCCCGAGCAGTACGTC.

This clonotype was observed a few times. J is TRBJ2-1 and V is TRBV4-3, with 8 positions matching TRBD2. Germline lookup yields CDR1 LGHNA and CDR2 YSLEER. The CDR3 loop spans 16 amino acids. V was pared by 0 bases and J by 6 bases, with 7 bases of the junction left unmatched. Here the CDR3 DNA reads TGCGCCAGCAGCCAAGATTTAGCGGGGATAACCAATGAGCAGTTCTTC. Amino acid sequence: CASSQDLAGITNEQFF.

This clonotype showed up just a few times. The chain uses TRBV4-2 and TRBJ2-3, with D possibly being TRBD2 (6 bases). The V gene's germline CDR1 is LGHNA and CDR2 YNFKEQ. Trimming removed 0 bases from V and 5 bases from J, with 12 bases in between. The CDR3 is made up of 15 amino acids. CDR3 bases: TGTGCCAGCAGCCAAGAAGCTAGCGTGATAGATACGCAGTATTTT. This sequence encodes CASSQEASVIDTQYF.

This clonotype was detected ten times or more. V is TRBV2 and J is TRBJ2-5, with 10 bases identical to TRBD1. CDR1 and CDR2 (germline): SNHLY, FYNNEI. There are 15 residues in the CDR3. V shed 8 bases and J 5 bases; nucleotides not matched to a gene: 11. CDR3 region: CASEPPTGGYETQYF. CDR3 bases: TGTGCCAGCGAACCCCCGACAGGGGGCTATGAGACCCAGTACTTC.

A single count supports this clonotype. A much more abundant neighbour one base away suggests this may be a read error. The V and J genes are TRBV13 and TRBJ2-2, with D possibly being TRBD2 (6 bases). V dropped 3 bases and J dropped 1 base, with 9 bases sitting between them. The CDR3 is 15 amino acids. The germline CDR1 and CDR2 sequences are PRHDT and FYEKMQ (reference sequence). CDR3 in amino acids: CASSFDGRNTGELFF. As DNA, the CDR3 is TGTGCCAGCAGCTTCGACGGGAGGAACACCGGGGAGCTGTTTTTT.

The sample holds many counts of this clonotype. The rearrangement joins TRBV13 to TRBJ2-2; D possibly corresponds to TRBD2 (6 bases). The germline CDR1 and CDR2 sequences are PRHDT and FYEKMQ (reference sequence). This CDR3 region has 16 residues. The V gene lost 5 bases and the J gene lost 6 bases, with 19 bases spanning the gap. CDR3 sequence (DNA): TGTGCCAGCAGCCTCGAAAGCGGGCTTGGCGCCGGGGAGCTGTTTTTT. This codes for CASSLESGLGAGELFF.

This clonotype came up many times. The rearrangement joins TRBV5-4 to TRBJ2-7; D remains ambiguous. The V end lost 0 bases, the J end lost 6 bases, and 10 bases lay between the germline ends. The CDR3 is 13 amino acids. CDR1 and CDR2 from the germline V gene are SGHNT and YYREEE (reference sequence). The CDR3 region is CASSLEHASEQYF. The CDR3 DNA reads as TGTGCCAGCAGCTTGGAACACGCGAGCGAGCAGTACTTC. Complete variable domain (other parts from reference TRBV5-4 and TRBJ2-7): ETGVTQSPTHLIKTRGQQVTLRCSSQSGHNTVSWYQQALGQGPQFIFQYYREEENGRGNFPPRFSGLQFPNYSSELNVNALELDDSALYLCASSLEHASEQYFGPGTRLTVT.

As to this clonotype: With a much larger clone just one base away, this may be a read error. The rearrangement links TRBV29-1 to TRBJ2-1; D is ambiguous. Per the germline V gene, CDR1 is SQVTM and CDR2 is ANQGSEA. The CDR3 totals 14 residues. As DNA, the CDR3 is TGCAGCGTTGAAGGATCGATCTCCTACAATGAGCACTTCTTC. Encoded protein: CSVEGSISYNEHFF.